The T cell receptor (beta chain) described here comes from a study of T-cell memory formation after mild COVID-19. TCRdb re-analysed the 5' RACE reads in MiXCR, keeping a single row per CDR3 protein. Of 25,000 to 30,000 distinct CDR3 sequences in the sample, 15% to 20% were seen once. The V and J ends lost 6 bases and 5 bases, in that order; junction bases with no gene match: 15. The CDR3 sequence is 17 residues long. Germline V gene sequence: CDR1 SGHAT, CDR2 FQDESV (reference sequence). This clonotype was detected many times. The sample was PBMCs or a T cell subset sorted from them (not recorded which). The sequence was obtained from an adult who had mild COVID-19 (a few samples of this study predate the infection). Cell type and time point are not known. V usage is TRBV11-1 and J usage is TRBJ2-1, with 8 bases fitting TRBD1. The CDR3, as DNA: TGTGCCAGCAGTCAACTGTTTGGAGGACAGGGTCACAATGAGCAGTTCTTC. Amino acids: CASSQLFGGQGHNEQFF.